This paragraph covers one TCR beta chain sequence. It lacks a known antigen. The sample holds no much larger clone one base away, and base qualities are not on file. TCRbeta CDR3 regions were amplified from genomic DNA using the immunoSEQ Assay, a bias-controlled multiplex PCR. On the authors' methods: The number of nucleated cells in each sample was estimated from the amplification of reference gene primers within the assay. Sequence reads were collapsed and filtered to measure the absolute abundance of every unique TCRbeta CDR3 rearrangement. Productive Simpson clonality was computed per sample as the square root of Simpson's diversity index over productive rearrangements. Sourced from immuneACCESS, this table was stored by TCRdb with only in-frame sequences that have V and J called. A share of the clones is absent; for the studies checked, an unresolved V gene accounts for under half, and the remainder has no known explanation. That table furnishes V, J and clone size, whereas the DNA furnished D and trimming. The sample contains about 56,000 clones, roughly 72% of them found a single time. The ten largest make up roughly 5% of the sample.

This sample stems from a study of blood T cell repertoires in COVID-19 (TCRdb year 2020). For context, the study as a whole: Collaborator samples came from the United States, Italy and Spain and covered acute and convalescent phases of COVID-19. The material from the prospective study consisted of cDNA or gDNA derived from T cells, B-cell-depleted T cells, or PBMCs. The dataset comprised deeply sampled blood TCRbeta repertoires from subjects exposed to, actively infected with, or recovered from COVID-19. The repertoires were released in a freely available public database meant as a resource for research on the immune response to SARS-CoV-2. The samples were drawn from two sources: the first 160 participants of the ongoing ImmuneRACE study, and some 1,300 subjects contributed by 6 global collaborators. A de-identified subject ID, COVID-19 status, age in years and sex were almost always included in the sample metadata. Where available, HLA class I and class II types were obtained from metadata supplied by the sample provider rather than from assay-based typing.

One collaborating source in Seattle enrolled patients during active infection and followed them longitudinally through the course of disease. Each collaborating institution followed its own protocols to collect whole blood in K2EDTA tubes. For TCRbeta analysis, collaborators shipped samples as frozen whole blood, isolated PBMCs, or DNA extracted from either of those sample types. What the work shows at the level of the full study, not this receptor alone: Clinical and demographic metadata were provided uncurated, with the amount varying by source and participant.

Reading from cysteine to phenylalanine, the CDR3 counts 15 amino acids. Here the CDR3 DNA is all that survives: 45 bases in frame from base 1. According to the germline V gene, CDR1 reads SGHRS and CDR2 reads YFSETQ. V and J are trimmed by 0 bases and 7 bases, and the gene matches miss 3 bases of the junction. This clonotype originated in a woman in her 70s with COVID-19, enrolled during active disease. Sequenced input: peripheral blood. The receptor chain draws on TRBV5-1 and TRBJ2-4; 11 junctional bases match TRBD1. The sequenced DNA: TGCGCCAGCAGCTTGGGTTGGGACAGGGGGAACATTCAGTACTTC. Its translation reads: CASSLGWDRGNIQYF.